Listed below are T cell receptor beta chains from one sample, sequenced in a study of post-analysis software for immune sequencing data. TCRdb reanalysed the PCR reads using MiXCR and keeps one entry per CDR3 protein. The sample has roughly 540,000 distinct CDR3 sequences; 34% are singletons. Source material: blood. These receptors were obtained from a girl aged 2-17 years with multiple sclerosis. CDR3s include the opening cysteine and the closing phenylalanine or tryptophan. A D gene is named only where the DNA matches it firmly. Size values are once, few and many counts, or a class for expanded clones, and some rows have none.

cdr3_aa: CASSRGGRIHLDTQYF
cdr3_nt: TGTGCCAGCAGCCGAGGGGGACGGATCCACTTAGATACGCAGTATTTT
d_call: NA
j_call: TRBJ2-3
v_call: TRBV27
clone_size: few

cdr3_aa: CASSQGPDPEQYF
cdr3_nt: TGTGCCAGCAGCCAAGGACCGGACCCCGAGCAGTACTTC
d_call: NA
j_call: TRBJ2-7
v_call: TRBV14
clone_size: NA

cdr3_aa: CSAFQGTVTEAFF
cdr3_nt: TGCAGTGCATTCCAGGGGACGGTCACTGAAGCTTTCTTT
d_call: NA
j_call: TRBJ1-1
v_call: TRBV20-1
clone_size: NA

cdr3_aa: CASSYHTGRTQYF
cdr3_nt: TGCGCCAGCAGCTACCACACAGGGAGGACGCAGTATTTT
d_call: NA
j_call: TRBJ2-3
v_call: TRBV5-1
clone_size: few

cdr3_aa: CASSVGSALNTEAFF
cdr3_nt: TGTGCCAGCAGCGTAGGAAGCGCATTGAACACTGAAGCTTTCTTT
d_call: NA
j_call: TRBJ1-1
v_call: TRBV9
clone_size: few

cdr3_aa: CAISEQGGGEKLFF
cdr3_nt: TGTGCCATCAGTGAACAGGGAGGGGGTGAAAAACTGTTTTTT
d_call: NA
j_call: TRBJ1-4
v_call: TRBV10-3
clone_size: few

cdr3_aa: CASSSGHNEQFF
cdr3_nt: TGTGCCAGCAGTTCTGGACACAATGAGCAGTTCTTC
d_call: NA
j_call: TRBJ2-1
v_call: TRBV28
clone_size: few

cdr3_aa: CSVEGQGWGEAFF
cdr3_nt: TGCAGCGTTGAAGGACAGGGATGGGGGGAAGCTTTCTTT
d_call: TRBD1
j_call: TRBJ1-1
v_call: TRBV29-1
clone_size: few

cdr3_aa: CASRIQETQYF
cdr3_nt: TGTGCCAGTAGGATCCAAGAGACCCAGTACTTC
d_call: NA
j_call: TRBJ2-5
v_call: TRBV19
clone_size: NA

cdr3_aa: CASSEERPPSYEQYF
cdr3_nt: TGTGCCAGCAGTGAAGAGCGGCCGCCCTCCTACGAGCAGTACTTC
d_call: NA
j_call: TRBJ2-7
v_call: TRBV6-1
clone_size: few

cdr3_aa: CASSLVPGAETQYF
cdr3_nt: TGTGCCAGCAGCTTAGTTCCAGGAGCGGAGACCCAGTACTTC
d_call: NA
j_call: TRBJ2-5
v_call: TRBV7-9
clone_size: NA

cdr3_aa: CASSYAGAFNEQFF
cdr3_nt: TGCGCCAGCAGCTACGCGGGGGCTTTTAATGAGCAGTTCTTC
d_call: NA
j_call: TRBJ2-1
v_call: TRBV5-1
clone_size: NA

cdr3_aa: CASSETGLAGSLDEQFF
cdr3_nt: TGTGCCAGCAGTGAAACCGGACTAGCGGGGAGTCTGGATGAGCAGTTCTTC
d_call: TRBD2
j_call: TRBJ2-1
v_call: TRBV2
clone_size: NA